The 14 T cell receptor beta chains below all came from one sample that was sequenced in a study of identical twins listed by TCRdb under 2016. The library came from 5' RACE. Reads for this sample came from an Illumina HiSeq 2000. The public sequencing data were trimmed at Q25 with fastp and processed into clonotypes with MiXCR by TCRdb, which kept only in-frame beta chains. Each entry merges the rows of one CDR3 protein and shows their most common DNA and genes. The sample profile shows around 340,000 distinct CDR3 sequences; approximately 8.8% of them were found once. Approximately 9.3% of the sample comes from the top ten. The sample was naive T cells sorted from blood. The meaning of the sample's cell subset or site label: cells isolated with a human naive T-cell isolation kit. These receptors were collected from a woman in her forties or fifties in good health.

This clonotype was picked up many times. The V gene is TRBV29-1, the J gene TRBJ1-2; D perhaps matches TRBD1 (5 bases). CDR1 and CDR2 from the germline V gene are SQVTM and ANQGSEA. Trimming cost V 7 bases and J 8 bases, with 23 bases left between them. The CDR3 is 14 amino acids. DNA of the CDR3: TGCAGCGCCTTAATCGCCCGGGCGGGGCTAGGCTACACCTTC. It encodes CSALIARAGLGYTF.

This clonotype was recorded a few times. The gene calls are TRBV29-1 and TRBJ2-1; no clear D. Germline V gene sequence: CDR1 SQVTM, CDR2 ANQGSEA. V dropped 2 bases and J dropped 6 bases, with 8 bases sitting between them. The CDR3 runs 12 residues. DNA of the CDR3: TGCAGCGTTGAAAACCCCCTCAATGAGCAGTTCTTC. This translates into CSVENPLNEQFF.

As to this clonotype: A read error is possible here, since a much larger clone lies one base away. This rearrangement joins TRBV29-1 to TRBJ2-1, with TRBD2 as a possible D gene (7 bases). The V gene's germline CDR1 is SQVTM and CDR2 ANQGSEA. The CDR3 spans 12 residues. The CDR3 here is CNLGGAPQEQFF. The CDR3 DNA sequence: TGCAACCTTGGGGGGGCTCCCCAAGAGCAGTTCTTC.

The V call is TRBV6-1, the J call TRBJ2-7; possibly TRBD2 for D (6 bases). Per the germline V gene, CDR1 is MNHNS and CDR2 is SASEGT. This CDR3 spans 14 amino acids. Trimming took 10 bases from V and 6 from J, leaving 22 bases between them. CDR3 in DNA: TGTGCCACGAAACGGGGACTTTTGGAGGTCGAGCAGTACTTC. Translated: CATKRGLLEVEQYF.

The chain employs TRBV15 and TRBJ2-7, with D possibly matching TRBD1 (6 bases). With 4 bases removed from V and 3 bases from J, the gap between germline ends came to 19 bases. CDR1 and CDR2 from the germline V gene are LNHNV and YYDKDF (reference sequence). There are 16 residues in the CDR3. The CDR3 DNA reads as TGTGCCACCAGCATTTCTCTATGGGTACAGGGCTACGAGCAGTACTTC. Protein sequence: CATSISLWVQGYEQYF.

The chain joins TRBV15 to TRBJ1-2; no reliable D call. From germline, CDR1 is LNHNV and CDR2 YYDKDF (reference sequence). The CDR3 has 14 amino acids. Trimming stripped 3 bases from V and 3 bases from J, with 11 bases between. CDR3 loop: CATSREGGYYGYTF. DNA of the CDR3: TGTGCCACCAGCAGGGAGGGCGGATACTATGGCTACACCTTC.

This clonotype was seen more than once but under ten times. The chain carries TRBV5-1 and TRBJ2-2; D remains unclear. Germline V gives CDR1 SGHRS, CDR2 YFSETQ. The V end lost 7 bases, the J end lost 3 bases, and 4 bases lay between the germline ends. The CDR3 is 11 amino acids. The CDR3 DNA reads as TGCGCCAGCGAGGACACCGGGGAGCTGTTTTTT. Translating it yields CASEDTGELFF.

The CDR3 DNA reads TGCGCCAGCAGCTTAAAATCCAGGGAAACCGGGGAGCTGTTTTTT. This sequence encodes CASSLKSRETGELFF. V usage is TRBV5-1 and J usage is TRBJ2-2; maybe TRBD1 (5 bases). This CDR3 region has 15 residues. CDR1 and CDR2 from the germline V gene are SGHRS and YFSETQ. V was pared by 2 bases and J by 5 bases, with 13 bases between.

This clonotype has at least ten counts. The CDR3 loop reads CASSPSGRGTEAFF. The CDR3 DNA sequence: TGTGCCAGCAGCCCTTCAGGGAGGGGCACTGAAGCTTTCTTT. V usage is TRBV7-9 and J usage is TRBJ1-1, with D possibly TRBD1 on 5 matching bases. The CDR3 contains 14 residues. Trimming took off 5 bases at V and 4 bases at J, with 14 bases between the two ends. CDR1 and CDR2 (germline): SEHNR, FQNEAQ (reference sequence).

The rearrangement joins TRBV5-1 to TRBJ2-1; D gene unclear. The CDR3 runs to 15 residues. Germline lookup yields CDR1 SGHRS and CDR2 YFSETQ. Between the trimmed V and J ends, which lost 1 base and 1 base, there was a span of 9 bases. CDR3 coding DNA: TGCGCCAGCAGCTTGAAGCGTTTGTCCTACAATGAGCAGTTCTTC. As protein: CASSLKRLSYNEQFF.

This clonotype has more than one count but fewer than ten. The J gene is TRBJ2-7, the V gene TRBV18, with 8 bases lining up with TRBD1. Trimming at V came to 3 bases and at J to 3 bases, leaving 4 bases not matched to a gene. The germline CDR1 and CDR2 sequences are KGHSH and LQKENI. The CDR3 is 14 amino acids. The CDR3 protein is CASSPRTGHYEQYF. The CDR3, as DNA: TGTGCCAGCTCACCGAGGACAGGGCACTACGAGCAGTACTTC.

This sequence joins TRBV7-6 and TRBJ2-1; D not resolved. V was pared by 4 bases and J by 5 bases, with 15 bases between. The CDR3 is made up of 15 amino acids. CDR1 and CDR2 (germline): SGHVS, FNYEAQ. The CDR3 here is CASSSADWLDNEQFF. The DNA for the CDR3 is TGTGCCAGCAGCTCGGCCGACTGGCTTGACAATGAGCAGTTCTTC. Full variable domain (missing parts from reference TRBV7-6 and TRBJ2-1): GAGVSQSPRYKVTKRGQDVALRCDPISGHVSLYWYRQALGQGPEFLTYFNYEAQQDKSGLPNDRFSAERPEGSISTLTIQRTEQRDSAMYRCASSSADWLDNEQFFGPGTRLTVL.

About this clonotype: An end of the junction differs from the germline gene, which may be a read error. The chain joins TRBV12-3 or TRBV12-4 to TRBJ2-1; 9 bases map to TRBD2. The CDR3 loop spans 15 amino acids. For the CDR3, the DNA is TGTGCCAGCAGCTTAGCGGGAGAAGGGAGAAATGAGCAGTTCTTC. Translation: CASSLAGEGRNEQFF.

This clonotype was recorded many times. Written as DNA, the CDR3 is TGTGCCAGCAGCGGTTCGGGCTCTGGAAACACCATATATTTT. Protein sequence: CASSGSGSGNTIYF. This chain connects TRBV5-6 to TRBJ1-3, with unresolved D. Per germline, CDR1 SGHDT and CDR2 YYEEEE. V lost 4 bases and J 0 bases, leaving 8 bases between the germline ends. CDR3 length: 14 residues.